Included here is one T cell receptor (beta chain) sequence, with context. Its antigen remains unknown. J lost 10 bases, V lost 8 bases, and 7 bases had no gene match. This CDR3 comprises 12 residues. Germline assignment: CDR1 MDHEN and CDR2 SYDVKM. This specimen belongs to a study of shared clonotypes between healthy human individuals. Study-wide results and limits: An anticipated effect of sequencing depth on clonotype sharing among donors was recognized.

Assay used: immunoSEQ multiplex PCR; TCRdb lists only in-frame clones, some missing. Of roughly 1,500,000 clones in the sample, approximately 98% are singletons; the top ten hold approximately 0.44%. The sequenced sample was naive CD4+ T cells sorted from blood. Subset meaning: CD45RA+ positively selected. The J gene is TRBJ2-1, the V gene TRBV28; 8 bases line up with TRBD1. The receptor's source is a man aged 30 to 39 in good health. The CDR3 DNA reads as TGTGCCAGCTGGACAGGGCTTCACGAGCAGTTCTTC. It encodes CASWTGLHEQFF.